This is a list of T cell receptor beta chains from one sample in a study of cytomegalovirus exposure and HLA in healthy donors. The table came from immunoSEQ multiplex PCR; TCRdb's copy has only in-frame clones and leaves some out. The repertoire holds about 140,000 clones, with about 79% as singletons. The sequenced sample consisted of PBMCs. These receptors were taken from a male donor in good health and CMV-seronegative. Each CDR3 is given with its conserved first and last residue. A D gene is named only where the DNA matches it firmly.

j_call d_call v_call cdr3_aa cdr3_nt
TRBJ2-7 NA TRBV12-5 CASSREALSYEQYF TGTGCTAGTTCCCGAGAGGCCCTCTCCTACGAGCAGTACTTC
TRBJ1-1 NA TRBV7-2 CASSSNFGGNTEAFF TGTGCCAGCAGCTCAAACTTTGGTGGGAACACTGAAGCTTTCTTT
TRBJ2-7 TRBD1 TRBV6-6 CASSGQGVNEQYF TGTGCCAGCAGTGGACAGGGTGTGAACGAGCAGTACTTC
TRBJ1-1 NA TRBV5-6 CASSLGSGSTEAFF TGTGCCAGCAGCTTGGGTAGTGGGAGCACTGAAGCTTTCTTT
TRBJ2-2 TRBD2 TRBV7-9 CAGEKRGVLHTGELFF TGTGCCGGTGAAAAGCGGGGGGTCCTGCACACCGGGGAGCTGTTTTTT
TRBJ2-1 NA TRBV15 CATSLPPAREQFF TGTGCCACCTCTCTCCCTCCTGCTCGGGAGCAGTTCTTC
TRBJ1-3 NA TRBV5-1 CASSGVGAIGNTIYF TGCGCCAGCAGTGGGGTAGGGGCTATTGGAAACACCATATATTTT
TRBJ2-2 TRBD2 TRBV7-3 CASSSNLAGGPGELFF TGTGCCAGCAGCTCTAACCTAGCGGGGGGGCCCGGGGAGCTGTTTTTT
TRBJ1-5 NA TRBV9 CASSVAGGRNQPQHF TGTGCCAGCAGCGTAGCGGGGGGTAGGAATCAGCCCCAGCATTTT
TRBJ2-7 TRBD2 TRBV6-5 CASRTSGYYEQYF TGTGCCAGCAGGACTAGCGGATACTACGAGCAGTACTTC